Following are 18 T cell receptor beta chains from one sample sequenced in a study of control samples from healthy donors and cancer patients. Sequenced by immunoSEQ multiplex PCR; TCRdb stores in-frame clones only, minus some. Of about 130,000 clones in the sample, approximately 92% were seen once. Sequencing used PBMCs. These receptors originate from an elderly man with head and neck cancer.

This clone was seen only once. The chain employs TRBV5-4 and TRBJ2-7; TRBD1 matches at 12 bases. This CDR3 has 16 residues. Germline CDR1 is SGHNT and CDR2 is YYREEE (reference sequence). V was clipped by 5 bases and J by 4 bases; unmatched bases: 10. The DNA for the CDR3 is TGTGCCAGCAGACCCTCCGGGACAGGGGGCCCATACGAGCAGTACTTC. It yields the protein CASRPSGTGGPYEQYF. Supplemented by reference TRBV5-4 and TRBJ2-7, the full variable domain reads ETGVTQSPTHLIKTRGQQVTLRCSSQSGHNTVSWYQQALGQGPQFIFQYYREEENGRGNFPPRFSGLQFPNYSSELNVNALELDDSALYLCASRPSGTGGPYEQYFGPGTRLTVT.

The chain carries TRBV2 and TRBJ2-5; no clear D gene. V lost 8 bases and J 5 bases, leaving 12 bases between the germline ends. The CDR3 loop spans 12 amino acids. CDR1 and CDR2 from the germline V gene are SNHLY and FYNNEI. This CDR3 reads CASRPQMETQYF. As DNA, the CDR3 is TGTGCCAGCCGTCCACAGATGGAGACCCAGTACTTC.

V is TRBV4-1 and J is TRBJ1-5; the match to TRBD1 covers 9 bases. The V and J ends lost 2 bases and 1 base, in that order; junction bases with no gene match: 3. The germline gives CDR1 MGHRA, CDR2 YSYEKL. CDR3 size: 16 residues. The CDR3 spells CASSQPGQGSNQPQHF. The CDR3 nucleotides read TGCGCCAGCAGCCAACCGGGACAGGGAAGCAATCAGCCCCAGCATTTT.

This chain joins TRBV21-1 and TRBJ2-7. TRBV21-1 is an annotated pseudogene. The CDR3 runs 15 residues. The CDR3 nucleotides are TGTGCCAGCAGCAAGGGATTCTACGTTACCTACGAGCAGTACTTC. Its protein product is CASSKGFYVTYEQYF.

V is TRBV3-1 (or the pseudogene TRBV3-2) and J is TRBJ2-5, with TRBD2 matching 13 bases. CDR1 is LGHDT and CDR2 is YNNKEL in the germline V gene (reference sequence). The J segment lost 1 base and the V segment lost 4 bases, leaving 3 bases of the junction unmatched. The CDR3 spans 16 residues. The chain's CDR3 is CASSLRTSGGQETQYF. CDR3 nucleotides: TGTGCCAGCAGCCTGAGGACTAGCGGGGGCCAAGAGACCCAGTACTTC.

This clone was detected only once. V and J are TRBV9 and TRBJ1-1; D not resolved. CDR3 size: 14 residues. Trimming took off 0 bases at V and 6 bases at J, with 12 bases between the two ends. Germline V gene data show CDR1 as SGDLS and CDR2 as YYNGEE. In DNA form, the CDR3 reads TGTGCCAGCAGCGTAGCTCCGGGGAAGGCTGAAGCTTTCTTT. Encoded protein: CASSVAPGKAEAFF.

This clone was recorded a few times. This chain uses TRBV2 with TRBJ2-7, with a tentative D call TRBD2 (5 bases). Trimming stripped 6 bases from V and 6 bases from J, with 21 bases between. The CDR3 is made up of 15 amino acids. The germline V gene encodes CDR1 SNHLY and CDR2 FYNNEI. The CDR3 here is CASRPTTPAGGEQYF. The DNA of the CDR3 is TGTGCCAGCAGACCTACGACACCCGCGGGCGGCGAGCAGTACTTC.

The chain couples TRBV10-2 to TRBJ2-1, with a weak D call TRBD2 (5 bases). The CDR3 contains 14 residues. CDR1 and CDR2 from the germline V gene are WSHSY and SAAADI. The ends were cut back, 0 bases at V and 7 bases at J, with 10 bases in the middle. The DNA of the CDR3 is TGCGCCAGCAGTGAGTCGACGGGGTTTAATGAGCAGTTCTTC. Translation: CASSESTGFNEQFF.

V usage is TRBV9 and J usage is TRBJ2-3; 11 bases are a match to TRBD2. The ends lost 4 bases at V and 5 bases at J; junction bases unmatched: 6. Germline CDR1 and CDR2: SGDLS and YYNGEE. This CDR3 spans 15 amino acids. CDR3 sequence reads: CASSISGRAGDTQYF. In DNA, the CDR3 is TGTGCCAGCAGCATTAGCGGGAGGGCCGGAGATACGCAGTATTTT.

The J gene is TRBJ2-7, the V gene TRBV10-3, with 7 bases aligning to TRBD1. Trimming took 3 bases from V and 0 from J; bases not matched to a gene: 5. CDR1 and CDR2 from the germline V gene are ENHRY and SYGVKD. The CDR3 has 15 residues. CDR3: CAISEPGQSSYEQYF. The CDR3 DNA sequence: TGTGCCATCAGTGAACCGGGACAGAGCTCCTACGAGCAGTACTTC.

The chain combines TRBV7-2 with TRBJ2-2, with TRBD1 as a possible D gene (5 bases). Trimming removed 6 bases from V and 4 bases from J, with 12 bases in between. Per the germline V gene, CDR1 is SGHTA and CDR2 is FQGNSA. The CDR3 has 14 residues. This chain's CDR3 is CASRKTASTGELFF. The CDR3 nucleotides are TGTGCCAGCAGAAAGACAGCCTCCACCGGGGAGCTGTTTTTT.

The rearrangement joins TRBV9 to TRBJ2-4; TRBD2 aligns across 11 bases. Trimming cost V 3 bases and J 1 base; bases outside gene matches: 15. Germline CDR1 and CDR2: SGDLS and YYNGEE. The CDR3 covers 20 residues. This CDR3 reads CASSGSVSGRAEGAKNIQYF. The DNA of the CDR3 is TGTGCCAGCAGCGGGTCCGTTAGCGGGAGGGCCGAGGGTGCCAAAAACATTCAGTACTTC.

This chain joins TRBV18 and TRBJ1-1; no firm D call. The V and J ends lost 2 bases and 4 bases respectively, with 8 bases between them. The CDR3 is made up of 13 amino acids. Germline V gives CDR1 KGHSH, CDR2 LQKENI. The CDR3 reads CASSPERGTEAFF. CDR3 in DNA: TGTGCCAGCTCACCAGAGCGCGGCACTGAAGCTTTCTTT. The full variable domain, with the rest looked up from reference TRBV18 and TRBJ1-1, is NAGVMQNPRHLVRRRGQEARLRCSPMKGHSHVYWYRQLPEEGLKFMVYLQKENIIDESGMPKERFSAEFPKEGPSILRIQQVVRGDSAAYFCASSPERGTEAFFGQGTRLTVV.

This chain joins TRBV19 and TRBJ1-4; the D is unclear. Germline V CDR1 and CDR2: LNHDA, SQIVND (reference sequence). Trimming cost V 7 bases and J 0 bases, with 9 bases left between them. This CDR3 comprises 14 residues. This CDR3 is CASTEVATNEKLFF. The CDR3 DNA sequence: TGTGCCAGTACCGAGGTTGCAACTAATGAAAAACTGTTTTTT. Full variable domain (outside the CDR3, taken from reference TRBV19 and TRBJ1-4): DGGITQSPKYLFRKEGQNVTLSCEQNLNHDAMYWYRQDPGQGLRLIYYSQIVNDFQKGDIAEGYSVSREKKESFPLTVTSAQKNPTAFYLCASTEVATNEKLFFGSGTQLSVL.

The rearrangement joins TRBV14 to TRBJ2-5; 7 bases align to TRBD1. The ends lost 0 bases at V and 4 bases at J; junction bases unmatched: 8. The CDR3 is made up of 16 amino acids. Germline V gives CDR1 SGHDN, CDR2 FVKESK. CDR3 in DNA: TGTGCCAGCAGCCAAGATCTTGGACAGGCGAGAGAGACCCAGTACTTC. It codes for CASSQDLGQARETQYF.

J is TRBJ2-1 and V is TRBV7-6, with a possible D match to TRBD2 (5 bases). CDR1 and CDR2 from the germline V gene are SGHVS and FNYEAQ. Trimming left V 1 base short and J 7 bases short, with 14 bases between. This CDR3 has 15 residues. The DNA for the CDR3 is TGTGCCAGCAGCTTAGAAGGCCAGAGAGGGAATGAGCAGTTCTTC. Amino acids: CASSLEGQRGNEQFF.

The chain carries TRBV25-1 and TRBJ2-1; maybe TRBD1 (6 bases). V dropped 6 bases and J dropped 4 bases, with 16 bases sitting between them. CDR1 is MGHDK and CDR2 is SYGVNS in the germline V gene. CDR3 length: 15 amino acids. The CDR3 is CASRATGTPYNEQFF. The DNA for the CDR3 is TGTGCCAGCAGGGCGACCGGGACACCTTACAATGAGCAGTTCTTC.

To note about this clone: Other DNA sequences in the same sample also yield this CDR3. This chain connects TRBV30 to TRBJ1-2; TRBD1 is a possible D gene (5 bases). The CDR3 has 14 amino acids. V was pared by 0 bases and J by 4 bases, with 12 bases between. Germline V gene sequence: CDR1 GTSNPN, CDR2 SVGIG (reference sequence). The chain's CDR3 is CAWSVRRGSYGYTF. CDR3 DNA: TGTGCCTGGAGTGTACGGCGGGGGAGCTATGGCTACACCTTC.